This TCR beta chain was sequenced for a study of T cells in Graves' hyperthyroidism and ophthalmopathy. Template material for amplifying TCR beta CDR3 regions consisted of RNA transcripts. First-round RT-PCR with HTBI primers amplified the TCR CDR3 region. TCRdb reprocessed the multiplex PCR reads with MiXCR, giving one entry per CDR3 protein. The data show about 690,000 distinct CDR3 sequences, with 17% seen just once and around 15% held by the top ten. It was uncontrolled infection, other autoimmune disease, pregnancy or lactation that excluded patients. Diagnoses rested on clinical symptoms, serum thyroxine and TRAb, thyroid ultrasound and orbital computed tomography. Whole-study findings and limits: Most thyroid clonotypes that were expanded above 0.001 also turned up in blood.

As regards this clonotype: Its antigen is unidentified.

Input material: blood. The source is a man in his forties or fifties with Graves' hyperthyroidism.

The CDR3 DNA is TGTGCCAGCAGTCTTCTTCCGGGACAGGGTAAGGTCGAAGCTTTCTTT. Protein sequence: CASSLLPGQGKVEAFF. The J gene is TRBJ1-1, the V gene TRBV28; TRBD1 agrees at 9 bases. The CDR3 covers 16 residues. Per germline, CDR1 MDHEN and CDR2 SYDVKM. V trimming: 5 bases; J trimming: 8 bases; junction bases outside the gene matches: 15.